This TCR beta chain was captured in a study of T-cell reconstitution after alpha-beta-depleted transplantation in children. Preparing the TCRbeta library involved the use of unique molecular identifiers. MiXCR was run by TCRdb on the PCR reads, yielding one entry per CDR3 protein. The top ten hold around 0.79% of the sample, which has hundreds of thousands of distinct CDR3 sequences, approximately 14% seen once. The CDR3 loop spans 12 amino acids. Trimming cost V 6 bases and J 7 bases, with 15 bases left between them. Germline V gene data show CDR1 as DFQATT and CDR2 as SNEGSKA (reference sequence). Study-level results: Several hundred expanded graft clones reportedly supplied alpha-beta T cells about two months after transplant.

A few counts support this clonotype. What it binds is not known. V is TRBV20-1 and J is TRBJ2-5; D call uncertain. The clonotype comes from a girl aged 2-10 years with congenital amegakaryocytic thrombocytopenia, due to receive a stem cell transplant. This specimen was PBMCs, taken before TCRalphabeta/CD19-depleted stem cell transplant. CDR3 in amino acids: CSAAALGWTQYF. The CDR3 nucleotides are TGCAGTGCCGCTGCGTTGGGCTGGACCCAGTACTTC.